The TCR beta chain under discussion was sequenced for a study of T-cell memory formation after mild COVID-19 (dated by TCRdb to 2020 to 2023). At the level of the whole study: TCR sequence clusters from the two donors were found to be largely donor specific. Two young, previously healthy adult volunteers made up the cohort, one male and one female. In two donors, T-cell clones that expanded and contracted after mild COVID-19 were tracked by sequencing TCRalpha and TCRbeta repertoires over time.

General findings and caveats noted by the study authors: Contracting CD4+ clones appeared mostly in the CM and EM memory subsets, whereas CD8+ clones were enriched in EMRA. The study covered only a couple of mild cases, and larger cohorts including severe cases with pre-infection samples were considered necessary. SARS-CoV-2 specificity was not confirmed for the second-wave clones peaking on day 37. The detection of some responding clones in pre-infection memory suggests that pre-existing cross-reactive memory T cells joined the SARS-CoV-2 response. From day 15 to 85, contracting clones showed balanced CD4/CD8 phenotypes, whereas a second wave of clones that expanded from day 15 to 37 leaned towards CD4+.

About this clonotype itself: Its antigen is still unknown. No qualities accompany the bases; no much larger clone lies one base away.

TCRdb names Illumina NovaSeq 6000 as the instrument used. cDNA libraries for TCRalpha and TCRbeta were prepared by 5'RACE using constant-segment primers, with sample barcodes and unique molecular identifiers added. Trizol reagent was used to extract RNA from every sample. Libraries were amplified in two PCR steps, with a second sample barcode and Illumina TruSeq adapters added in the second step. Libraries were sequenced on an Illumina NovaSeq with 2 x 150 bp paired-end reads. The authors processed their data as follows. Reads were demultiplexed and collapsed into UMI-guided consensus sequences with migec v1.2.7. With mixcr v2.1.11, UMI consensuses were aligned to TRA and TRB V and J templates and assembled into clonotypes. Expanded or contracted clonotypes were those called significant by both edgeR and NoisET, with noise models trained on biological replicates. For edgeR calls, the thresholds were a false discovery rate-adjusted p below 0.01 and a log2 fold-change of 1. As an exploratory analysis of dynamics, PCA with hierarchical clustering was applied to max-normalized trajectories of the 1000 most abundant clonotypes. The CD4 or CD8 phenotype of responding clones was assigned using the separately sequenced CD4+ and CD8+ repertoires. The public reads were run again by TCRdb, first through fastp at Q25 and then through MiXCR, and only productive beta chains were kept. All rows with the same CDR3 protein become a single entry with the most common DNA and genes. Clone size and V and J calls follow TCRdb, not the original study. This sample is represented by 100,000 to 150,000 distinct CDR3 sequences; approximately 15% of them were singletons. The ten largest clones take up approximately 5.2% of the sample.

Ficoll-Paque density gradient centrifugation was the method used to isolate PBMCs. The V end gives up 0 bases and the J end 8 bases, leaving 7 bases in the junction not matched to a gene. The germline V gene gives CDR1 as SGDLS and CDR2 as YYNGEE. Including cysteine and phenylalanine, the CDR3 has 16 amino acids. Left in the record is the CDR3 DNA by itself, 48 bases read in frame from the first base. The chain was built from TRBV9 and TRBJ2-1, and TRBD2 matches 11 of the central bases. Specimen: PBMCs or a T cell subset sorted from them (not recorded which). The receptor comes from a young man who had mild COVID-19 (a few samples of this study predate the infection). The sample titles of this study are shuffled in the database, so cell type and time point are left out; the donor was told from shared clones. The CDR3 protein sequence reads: CASSVEASGGRDEQFF. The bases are TGTGCCAGCAGCGTAGAGGCTAGCGGGGGGAGGGATGAGCAGTTCTTC.